This T cell receptor beta chain was profiled in a study of early T cells in non-severe SARS-CoV-2 infection. Germline-derived CDR1 and CDR2 are LGHDT and YNNKEL (reference sequence). The ends were cut back, 1 base at V and 0 bases at J, with 8 bases in the middle. The CDR3 length is 15 residues. This clonotype has at least ten counts. TCRdb fed the 5' RACE reads into MiXCR, producing one record per CDR3 protein. This table has about 36,000 distinct CDR3 sequences, over 8.5% appearing once. Specimen: whole blood. This clonotype was obtained from an adult who was a healthcare worker with PCR-confirmed SARS-CoV-2 infection or an uninfected control (not recorded which). V and J are TRBV3-1 and TRBJ2-3; D is ambiguous. CDR3 sequence reads: CASSQVGKSTDTQYF. CDR3 nucleotides: TGTGCCAGCAGCCAAGTAGGGAAAAGCACAGATACGCAGTATTTT.